The 17 T cell receptor beta chains below come from one sample, sequenced in a study of cytomegalovirus exposure and HLA in healthy donors. 13 Jbeta primers and 60 Vbeta primers were used for the PCR. Clones were sequenced by immunoSEQ multiplex PCR, and TCRdb holds only the in-frame ones, with some missing. The repertoire consists of some 120,000 clones, with about 70% occurring once and the leading ten covering 4.1%. Material: PBMCs. The receptors here all came from a woman between 40 and 50 years old in good health and CMV-seronegative.

The chain uses TRBV5-1 and TRBJ1-5, with no clear D. V was clipped by 4 bases and J by 0 bases, with 11 bases between them. The CDR3 consists of 15 residues. Per germline, CDR1 SGHRS and CDR2 YFSETQ. CDR3 sequence reads: CASSEGGYSNQPQHF. The CDR3 DNA reads as TGCGCCAGCAGCGAGGGAGGATATAGCAATCAGCCCCAGCATTTT.

V is TRBV2 and J is TRBJ2-2; D is perhaps TRBD2 (6 bases). CDR1 is SNHLY and CDR2 is FYNNEI in the germline V gene. Trimming stripped 8 bases from V and 2 bases from J, with 15 bases between. The CDR3 totals 15 residues. The CDR3 DNA is TGTGCCAGCGGGTCGCGGGGCCTTAACACCGGGGAGCTGTTTTTT. It translates to CASGSRGLNTGELFF.

A single count supports this clone. This chain uses TRBV11-3 with TRBJ2-3; possible D gene TRBD2, 6 bases. CDR1 is SGHNT, CDR2 YENEEA, per germline. The germline V and J ends were trimmed by 3 bases and 1 base, with 11 bases remaining between them. CDR3 size: 15 residues. CDR3 DNA sequence: TGTGCCAGCAGCTTGGGACTTTCCCGCACAGATACGCAGTATTTT. This codes for CASSLGLSRTDTQYF.

This clone was detected a few times. The V call is TRBV18, the J call TRBJ2-2; D might be TRBD2 (5 bases). Germline V gene sequence: CDR1 KGHSH, CDR2 LQKENI. The germline V and J ends were trimmed by 3 bases and 4 bases, with 15 bases remaining between them. The CDR3 is 16 amino acids. CDR3 protein: CASSPPQPDSTGELFF. In DNA form, the CDR3 reads TGTGCCAGCTCACCCCCGCAACCGGACTCCACCGGGGAGCTGTTTTTT. Full variable domain (outside the CDR3, taken from reference TRBV18 and TRBJ2-2): NAGVMQNPRHLVRRRGQEARLRCSPMKGHSHVYWYRQLPEEGLKFMVYLQKENIIDESGMPKERFSAEFPKEGPSILRIQQVVRGDSAAYFCASSPPQPDSTGELFFGEGSRLTVL.

The chain couples TRBV6-6 to TRBJ2-7; D may be TRBD2 (6 bases). The V gene's germline CDR1 is MNHNY and CDR2 SVGAGI (reference sequence). Trimming took off 11 bases at V and 3 bases at J, with 17 bases between the two ends. The CDR3 length is 13 residues. The CDR3 here is CAANRDSNYEQYF. DNA for the CDR3: TGTGCCGCCAACCGGGACTCTAACTACGAGCAGTACTTC.

In its sample, this clone was seen a few times. The chain has TRBV7-2 and TRBJ2-1; maybe TRBD1 (6 bases). Germline V gene data show CDR1 as SGHTA and CDR2 as FQGNSA. The CDR3 has 15 amino acids. Between the trimmed V and J ends, which lost 1 base and 0 bases, there was a span of 7 bases. The DNA for the CDR3 is TGTGCCAGCAGCTTAGAACAGGGCTCCTACAATGAGCAGTTCTTC. It encodes CASSLEQGSYNEQFF.

J is TRBJ1-2 and V is TRBV28; the D gene is possibly TRBD1 (5 bases). This CDR3 region has 13 residues. Trimming pared 3 bases from V and 8 bases from J, leaving 13 bases between. Germline V lookup: CDR1 MDHEN, CDR2 SYDVKM. The CDR3 nucleotides read TGTGCCAGCAGTTTGGGGGAGGTGACAGGCTACACCTTC. Its protein is CASSLGEVTGYTF.

The V gene is TRBV27, the J gene TRBJ1-2; 10 bases match TRBD1. CDR3 size: 15 residues. The V gene's germline CDR1 is MNHEY and CDR2 SMNVEV (reference sequence). With 6 bases clipped from V and 8 bases from J, the junction kept 12 bases outside the gene matches. The CDR3 reads CASRIPGQGIGGYTF. The DNA for the CDR3 is TGTGCCAGCAGGATTCCGGGACAGGGGATCGGGGGCTACACCTTC.

The genes are TRBV7-9 and TRBJ2-1, with 7 bases identical to TRBD1. The CDR3 extends over 12 amino acids. Germline CDR1 is SEHNR and CDR2 is FQNEAQ (reference sequence). V trimming: 3 bases; J trimming: 7 bases; junction bases outside the gene matches: 0. This chain's CDR3 is CASSLTGNEQFF. The CDR3, as DNA: TGTGCCAGCAGCTTGACAGGGAATGAGCAGTTCTTC.

This clone came up once. This rearrangement joins TRBV28 to TRBJ2-7; 8 bases match TRBD2. CDR1 MDHEN and CDR2 SYDVKM come from the germline V gene. J was trimmed by 2 bases and V by 6 bases; bases with no gene match: 9. The CDR3 runs to 15 residues. This CDR3 reads CASRAGTRLTYEQYF. CDR3 in DNA: TGTGCCAGCAGGGCCGGGACTAGGCTTACCTACGAGCAGTACTTC. The whole variable domain, filled in from reference TRBV28 and TRBJ2-7, reads DVKVTQSSRYLVKRTGEKVFLECVQDMDHENMFWYRQDPGLGLRLIYFSYDVKMKEKGDIPEGYSVSREKKERFSLILESASTNQTSMYLCASRAGTRLTYEQYFGPGTRLTVT.

There are a few counts of this clone. The V gene is TRBV7-9, the J gene TRBJ1-2; tentatively, D is TRBD1 (6 bases). This CDR3 region has 12 residues. Germline V gives CDR1 SEHNR, CDR2 FQNEAQ (reference sequence). Trimming stripped 5 bases from V and 8 bases from J, with 12 bases between. The CDR3 DNA reads TGTGCCAGCAGCATCGACAGGAGCGGCTACACCTTC. Residues: CASSIDRSGYTF. Filled out from reference TRBV7-9 and TRBJ1-2, the complete variable domain reads DTGVSQNPRHKITKRGQNVTFRCDPISEHNRLYWYRQTLGQGPEFLTYFQNEAQLEKSRLLSDRFSAERPKGSFSTLEIQRTEQGDSAMYLCASSIDRSGYTFGSGTRLTVV.

The V and J genes are TRBV5-4 and TRBJ2-5; weak D call: TRBD2 (6 bases). Judging by the DNA end, TRBJ2-7 fits better; the J call may be wrong. The CDR3 loop spans 15 amino acids. Germline values: CDR1 SGHNT, CDR2 YYREEE (reference sequence). The chain's CDR3 is CASSLAGGGGREQYF. The CDR3 region has the DNA TGTGCCAGCAGCTTGGCCGGGGGAGGTGGGCGCGAGCAGTACTTC.

This clone was observed once. The CDR3 is CASSELAQRVEQFF. In nucleotides, the CDR3 is TGTGCCAGCAGTGAATTGGCACAGAGAGTTGAGCAGTTCTTC. This chain connects TRBV2 to TRBJ2-1, with no clear D. The CDR3 loop spans 14 amino acids. V was pared by 2 bases and J by 9 bases, with 14 bases between. Per the germline V gene, CDR1 is SNHLY and CDR2 is FYNNEI.

This clone appeared a single time. The chain uses TRBV27 and TRBJ1-2; D might be TRBD1 (6 bases). Trimming cost V 5 bases and J 3 bases, with 13 bases left between them. The CDR3 consists of 14 residues. The germline V gene has CDR1 MNHEY and CDR2 SMNVEV (reference sequence). The CDR3 region is CASSPMGGHYGYTF. CDR3 bases: TGTGCCAGCAGTCCGATGGGGGGGCACTATGGCTACACCTTC.

This rearrangement joins TRBV5-4 to TRBJ2-7; 9 nucleotides agree with TRBD1. The CDR3 is made up of 15 amino acids. The germline V gene has CDR1 SGHNT and CDR2 YYREEE (reference sequence). The V segment lost 2 bases and the J segment 2 bases; nucleotides outside the gene matches: 5. The CDR3 here is CASSLMGQGTYEQYF. In nucleotides, the CDR3 is TGTGCCAGCAGCTTAATGGGACAGGGCACCTACGAGCAGTACTTC.

This chain joins TRBV29-1 and TRBJ2-7; 10 nucleotides line up with TRBD1. Unmatched junction bases numbered 6, after V lost 6 bases and J lost 4 bases. The CDR3 has 13 amino acids. Germline values: CDR1 SQVTM, CDR2 ANQGSEA. The CDR3 sequence: CSVRQGAGYEQYF. The CDR3 DNA sequence: TGCAGCGTACGACAGGGGGCCGGGTACGAGCAGTACTTC.

This chain links TRBV9 with TRBJ1-6; the D is unclear. The V gene lost 0 bases and the J gene lost 6 bases, with 10 bases spanning the gap. Germline V gene sequence: CDR1 SGDLS, CDR2 YYNGEE. This CDR3 region has 15 residues. The CDR3 nucleotides read TGTGCCAGCAGCGTAGCTACATCGGGTAATTCACCCCTCCACTTT. Amino acids: CASSVATSGNSPLHF.